The 27 T cell receptor beta chains presented below share a single source sample, sequenced in a study of neurological immune-mediated disorders. Each CDR3 protein gets one entry after TCRdb re-called the 5' RACE reads with MiXCR. The data show about 60,000 distinct CDR3 sequences, about 3.3% seen once. The sample taken for sequencing was PBMCs. The receptors were gathered from an older woman with multiple sclerosis.

This clonotype showed up many times. This chain links TRBV18 with TRBJ2-7, with 8 nucleotides matching TRBD1. In germline, CDR1 is KGHSH, CDR2 LQKENI. This CDR3 spans 15 amino acids. After removal of 2 bases from V and 3 bases from J, the junction contained 6 bases not matched to a gene. The CDR3 reads CASSPAGQGFYEQYF. CDR3 bases: TGTGCCAGCTCACCAGCAGGACAGGGATTCTACGAGCAGTACTTC. The full variable domain, completed using reference TRBV18 and TRBJ2-7, is NAGVMQNPRHLVRRRGQEARLRCSPMKGHSHVYWYRQLPEEGLKFMVYLQKENIIDESGMPKERFSAEFPKEGPSILRIQQVVRGDSAAYFCASSPAGQGFYEQYFGPGTRLTVT.

The V and J genes are TRBV6-5 and TRBJ1-5; tentatively, D is TRBD1 (5 bases). In germline, CDR1 is MNHEY, CDR2 SVGAGI. CDR3 length equals 13 residues. Between the trimmed V and J ends, which lost 0 bases and 6 bases, there was a span of 6 bases. In DNA form, the CDR3 reads TGTGCCAGCAGTTACTCTAGGGGTCAGCCCCAGCATTTT. It yields the protein CASSYSRGQPQHF.

This clonotype has a count of ten or more. The CDR3 protein is CASSSRPGQGSYEQYF. The DNA of the CDR3 is TGTGCCAGCAGTTCCCGACCGGGACAGGGCTCCTACGAGCAGTACTTC. The rearrangement uses TRBV12-3 or TRBV12-4 and TRBJ2-7; 9 bases line up with TRBD1. The CDR3 contains 16 residues. J was trimmed by 0 bases and V by 4 bases; bases with no gene match: 7.

Many counts were recorded for this clonotype. The rearrangement uses TRBV7-6 and TRBJ1-5; D may be TRBD1 (6 bases). V dropped 5 bases and J dropped 4 bases, with 9 bases sitting between them. CDR3 size: 13 residues. Per germline, CDR1 SGHVS and CDR2 FNYEAQ. The chain's CDR3 is CASSRQENQPQHF. Written as DNA, the CDR3 is TGTGCCAGCAGCCGACAGGAGAATCAGCCCCAGCATTTT. The whole variable domain, filled in from reference TRBV7-6 and TRBJ1-5, reads GAGVSQSPRYKVTKRGQDVALRCDPISGHVSLYWYRQALGQGPEFLTYFNYEAQQDKSGLPNDRFSAERPEGSISTLTIQRTEQRDSAMYRCASSRQENQPQHFGDGTRLSIL.

In its sample, this clonotype was seen many times. This chain uses TRBV15 with TRBJ2-7; 14 bases fit TRBD2. J was trimmed by 4 bases and V by 0 bases; bases with no gene match: 8. There are 18 residues in the CDR3. Germline V lookup: CDR1 LNHNV, CDR2 YYDKDF (reference sequence). CDR3 loop: CATSRDKGGTSGRYEQYF. The CDR3 coding sequence is TGTGCCACCAGCAGAGATAAGGGCGGGACTAGCGGGAGATACGAGCAGTACTTC.

In this sample, this clonotype turned up many times. This chain links TRBV20-1 with TRBJ1-5; TRBD1 might be the D (5 bases). Germline V gene data show CDR1 as DFQATT and CDR2 as SNEGSKA (reference sequence). V was clipped by 6 bases and J by 0 bases, with 12 bases between them. The length of the CDR3 is 14 residues. CDR3 bases: TGCAGTGCGAACACTAGGGGTAGCAATCAGCCCCAGCATTTT. Translating gives CSANTRGSNQPQHF.

This clonotype came up many times. The chain recombines TRBV15 with TRBJ2-1; no firm D call. Germline V gene sequence: CDR1 LNHNV, CDR2 YYDKDF (reference sequence). Trimming stripped 8 bases from V and 1 base from J, with 15 bases between. CDR3 length: 15 amino acids. As DNA, the CDR3 is TGTGCCACCGGATTATTAGCTAGTTCCTACAATGAGCAGTTCTTC. It is translated as CATGLLASSYNEQFF.

This clonotype was observed many times. The rearrangement uses TRBV6-6 and TRBJ1-2; D is unclear. The germline V and J ends were trimmed by 7 bases and 6 bases, with 12 bases remaining between them. CDR3 length equals 12 residues. From germline, CDR1 is MNHNY and CDR2 SVGAGI (reference sequence). As DNA, the CDR3 is TGTGCCAGCATCGACGGCAGCGATGGCTACACCTTC. The encoded protein is CASIDGSDGYTF.

This clonotype was picked up many times. The chain employs TRBV6-5 and TRBJ2-6; perhaps TRBD2 as D (6 bases). The V gene lost 5 bases and the J gene lost 0 bases, with 11 bases spanning the gap. This CDR3 region has 16 residues. Germline CDR1 is MNHEY and CDR2 is SVGAGI. The CDR3 nucleotides are TGTGCCAGCAGTCGGGACTCCGGCTCTGGGGCCAACGTCCTGACTTTC. This gives the protein CASSRDSGSGANVLTF.

This clonotype was picked up many times. This sequence joins TRBV27 and TRBJ1-5, with TRBD1 matching 11 bases. This CDR3 is built from 14 residues. Germline assignment: CDR1 MNHEY and CDR2 SMNVEV (reference sequence). Losses at the gene ends were 5 bases for V and 6 bases for J; bases not matched to a gene: 3. CDR3 in DNA: TGTGCCAGCAGTCGGGGACAGGGGGGTCAGCCCCAGCATTTT. Translating it yields CASSRGQGGQPQHF.

At least ten counts were recorded for this clonotype. The chain links TRBV20-1 to TRBJ2-7; D ambiguous. Trimming removed 3 bases at V and 5 bases at J, with 14 bases between. The germline gives CDR1 DFQATT, CDR2 SNEGSKA (reference sequence). This CDR3 is built from 13 residues. CDR3 protein: CSASTGFVNEQYF. CDR3 DNA sequence: TGCAGTGCTAGTACGGGTTTTGTGAACGAGCAGTACTTC.

This clonotype was detected ten times or more. The chain couples TRBV7-2 to TRBJ2-3; 9 bases are a match to TRBD2. The CDR3 length is 14 residues. V lost 3 bases to trimming and J lost 4 bases; unmatched junction nucleotides: 2. CDR1 and CDR2 (germline): SGHTA, FQGNSA. CDR3 sequence: CASSFSGGSDTQYF. In DNA form, the CDR3 reads TGTGCCAGCAGCTTTAGCGGGGGCTCAGATACGCAGTATTTT. Full variable domain (rest looked up from reference TRBV7-2 and TRBJ2-3): GAGVSQSPSNKVTEKGKDVELRCDPISGHTALYWYRQSLGQGLEFLIYFQGNSAPDKSGLPSDRFSAERTGGSVSTLTIQRTQQEDSAVYLCASSFSGGSDTQYFGPGTRLTVL.

This clonotype was observed many times. The genes are TRBV2 and TRBJ2-1, with 9 bases lining up with TRBD2. The CDR3 totals 12 residues. Trimming took 7 bases from V and 8 from J; bases not matched to a gene: 3. Germline CDR1 is SNHLY and CDR2 is FYNNEI. As DNA, the CDR3 is TGTGCCAGCACGACTAGCGGCGATGAGCAGTTCTTC. It codes for CASTTSGDEQFF.

This clonotype was seen ten or more times. The chain links TRBV7-2 to TRBJ2-2, with 8 bases that match TRBD2. This CDR3 has 18 amino acids. The germline V gene encodes CDR1 SGHTA and CDR2 FQGNSA. Trimming at V came to 2 bases and at J to 0 bases, leaving 8 bases not matched to a gene. CDR3 in DNA: TGTGCCAGCAGCTTACGCTTCGGCGGGGGGCCGAACACCGGGGAGCTGTTTTTT. It encodes CASSLRFGGGPNTGELFF.

Worth noting for this clonotype: The junction does not match germline at one end; this may be a read error. The V gene is TRBV14, the J gene TRBJ2-7; no reliable D call. CDR3 length: 13 amino acids. Germline V gives CDR1 SGHDN, CDR2 FVKESK. In nucleotides, the CDR3 is TGTGCCAACAGCCAATTTGCGATCTACGAGCAGTACTTC. Encoded protein: CANSQFAIYEQYF.

To note about this clonotype: It may be a read error: a sequence one base away is much more abundant. This chain uses TRBV6-5 with TRBJ1-1; 7 bases match TRBD1. From germline, CDR1 is MNHEY and CDR2 SVGAGI. The CDR3 has 13 amino acids. The CDR3 nucleotides are TGTGCCAGCCGACAGGGCGTCCTCACTGCAGCTTTCTTT. It codes for CASRQGVLTAAFF.

This clonotype was found many times. The CDR3 loop reads CASSHGAHHTGELFF. CDR3 bases: TGTGCCAGCAGTCATGGCGCCCATCACACCGGGGAGCTGTTTTTT. This chain joins TRBV25-1 and TRBJ2-2; D is uncertain. This CDR3 comprises 15 residues. The germline gives CDR1 MGHDK, CDR2 SYGVNS. V lost 5 bases and J 3 bases, leaving 13 bases between the germline ends.

This clonotype was recorded at least ten times. V and J are TRBV7-2 and TRBJ2-3; D not certain. V was trimmed by 1 base and J by 5 bases, leaving 10 bases between them. This CDR3 region has 14 residues. CDR1 is SGHTA and CDR2 is FQGNSA in the germline V gene. CDR3 coding DNA: TGTGCCAGCAGCTTAGTTAGGGCTGGAGATACGCAGTATTTT. This gives the protein CASSLVRAGDTQYF.

This clonotype came up many times. V gene TRBV7-3 combines with J gene TRBJ2-1; D perhaps matches TRBD1 (6 bases). The CDR3 spans 16 residues. In germline, CDR1 is SGHTA, CDR2 FQGTGA. Trimming left V 2 bases short and J 0 bases short, with 11 bases between. The CDR3 spells CASSLLGTRSYNEQFF. The CDR3, as DNA: TGTGCCAGCAGCTTACTGGGGACACGCTCCTACAATGAGCAGTTCTTC.

This clonotype was seen ten or more times. The gene calls are TRBV5-1 and TRBJ2-4; D possibly corresponds to TRBD1 (6 bases). V lost 4 bases and J 2 bases, leaving 16 bases between the germline ends. CDR3 length: 16 amino acids. Germline CDR1 and CDR2: SGHRS and YFSETQ. DNA for the CDR3: TGCGCCAGCAGCCTAACAGGGTCCTATTCCAAAAACATTCAGTACTTC. As protein: CASSLTGSYSKNIQYF.

This clonotype was seen at least ten times. The rearrangement joins TRBV4-3 to TRBJ2-1; TRBD2 matches 9 bases. V shed 0 bases and J 4 bases; nucleotides not matched to a gene: 7. CDR1 is LGHNA, CDR2 YSLEER, per germline. This CDR3 contains 17 residues. This CDR3 reads CASSQESSSGAYNEQFF. The CDR3, as DNA: TGCGCCAGCAGCCAAGAAAGTTCTAGCGGGGCGTACAATGAGCAGTTCTTC.

By sample fraction, this clonotype is medium-sized. This chain links TRBV20-1 with TRBJ2-4; 8 positions agree with TRBD2. V gave up 0 bases and J gave up 2 bases; unmatched junction bases: 12. Germline CDR1 reads DFQATT; CDR2 reads SNEGSKA (reference sequence). CDR3 length equals 18 residues. The CDR3 DNA is TGCAGTGCTAGAGATTGGGGAGCGGGAGCGAGAACCAAAAACATTCAGTACTTC. Translation: CSARDWGAGARTKNIQYF.

The sample holds many counts of this clonotype. The gene calls are TRBV20-1 and TRBJ2-7; 14 nucleotides line up with TRBD2. Germline CDR1 is DFQATT and CDR2 is SNEGSKA (reference sequence). The CDR3 has 15 residues. Trimming at V came to 6 bases and at J to 5 bases, leaving 9 bases not matched to a gene. In DNA form, the CDR3 reads TGCAGTGCGATTCGGACTAGCGGGAGGTTCAACGAGCAGTACTTC. Amino acid sequence: CSAIRTSGRFNEQYF.

This clonotype was observed many times. This chain uses TRBV6-2 or TRBV6-3 with TRBJ2-7, with 8 bases matching TRBD2. Germline V gives CDR1 MNHEY, CDR2 SVGEGT. The CDR3 runs to 15 residues. The ends lost 7 bases at V and 1 base at J; junction bases unmatched: 9. The CDR3 reads CASTREVAGSYEQYF. CDR3 DNA: TGTGCCAGCACCAGAGAGGTAGCGGGATCCTACGAGCAGTACTTC.

This clonotype appeared many times. The CDR3 loop reads CASSVQSSYNSPLHF. The CDR3 DNA reads as TGTGCCAGCAGCGTCCAGAGCTCCTATAATTCACCCCTCCACTTT. The genes are TRBV9 and TRBJ1-6; D remains ambiguous. Germline CDR1 SGDLS, CDR2 YYNGEE. The CDR3 sequence is 15 residues long. Trimming stripped 2 bases from V and 0 bases from J, with 6 bases between.

This clonotype was seen many times. The chain uses TRBV20-1 and TRBJ2-3; 10 positions match TRBD2. The CDR3 consists of 16 residues. With V trimmed by 0 bases and J by 4 bases, 7 bases remained unmatched. Germline V gives CDR1 DFQATT, CDR2 SNEGSKA (reference sequence). CDR3 sequence (DNA): TGCAGTGCTAGAGATTTCCCTAGCGGGAGTGCAGATACGCAGTATTTT. It is translated as CSARDFPSGSADTQYF.

This clonotype was observed many times. V usage is TRBV20-1 and J usage is TRBJ1-5, with TRBD1 matching over 9 bases. V lost 3 bases, J lost 10 bases, and 10 bases stayed unmatched. Germline V gene sequence: CDR1 DFQATT, CDR2 SNEGSKA (reference sequence). CDR3 length: 14 residues. The CDR3 region has the DNA TGCAGTGCTAGGAACCGACAGGGGGTGAATCCCCAGCATTTT. Protein product: CSARNRQGVNPQHF.